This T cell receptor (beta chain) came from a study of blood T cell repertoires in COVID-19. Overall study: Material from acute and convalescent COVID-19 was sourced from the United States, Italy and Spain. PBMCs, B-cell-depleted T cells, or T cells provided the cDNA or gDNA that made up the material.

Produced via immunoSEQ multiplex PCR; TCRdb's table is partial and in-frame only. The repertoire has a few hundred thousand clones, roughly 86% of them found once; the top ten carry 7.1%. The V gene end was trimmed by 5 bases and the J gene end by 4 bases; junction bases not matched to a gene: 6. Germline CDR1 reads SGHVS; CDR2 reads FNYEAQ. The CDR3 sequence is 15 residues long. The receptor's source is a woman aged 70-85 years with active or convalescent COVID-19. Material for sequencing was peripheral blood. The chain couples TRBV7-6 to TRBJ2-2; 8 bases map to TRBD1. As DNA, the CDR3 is TGTGCCAGCAGCCCTCAGGGGGCGGGCACCGGGGAGCTGTTTTTT. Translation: CASSPQGAGTGELFF.